This T cell receptor (beta chain) was sequenced for a study of shared clonotypes between healthy human individuals. Here immunoSEQ multiplex PCR was the method, and the copy in TCRdb shows in-frame clones only, minus some. The repertoire holds hundreds of thousands of clones, with about 92% as singletons. This clone has a single count. Germline CDR1 reads LNHDA; CDR2 reads SQIVND (reference sequence). Trimming took 6 bases from V and 0 from J, leaving 9 bases between them. The CDR3 totals 14 residues. Naive CD8 isolation took CD45RO-negative cells positively selected for CCR7 and excluded terminally differentiated effector memory CD45RA+ cells.

This TCR came from a man in his thirties or forties in good health. The V gene is TRBV19, the J gene TRBJ1-5; no firm D call. Sequencing was carried out using naive CD8+ T cells sorted from blood. The CDR3 here is CASSDDPSNQPQHF. CDR3 DNA sequence: TGTGCCAGTAGCGACGACCCTAGCAATCAGCCCCAGCATTTT.